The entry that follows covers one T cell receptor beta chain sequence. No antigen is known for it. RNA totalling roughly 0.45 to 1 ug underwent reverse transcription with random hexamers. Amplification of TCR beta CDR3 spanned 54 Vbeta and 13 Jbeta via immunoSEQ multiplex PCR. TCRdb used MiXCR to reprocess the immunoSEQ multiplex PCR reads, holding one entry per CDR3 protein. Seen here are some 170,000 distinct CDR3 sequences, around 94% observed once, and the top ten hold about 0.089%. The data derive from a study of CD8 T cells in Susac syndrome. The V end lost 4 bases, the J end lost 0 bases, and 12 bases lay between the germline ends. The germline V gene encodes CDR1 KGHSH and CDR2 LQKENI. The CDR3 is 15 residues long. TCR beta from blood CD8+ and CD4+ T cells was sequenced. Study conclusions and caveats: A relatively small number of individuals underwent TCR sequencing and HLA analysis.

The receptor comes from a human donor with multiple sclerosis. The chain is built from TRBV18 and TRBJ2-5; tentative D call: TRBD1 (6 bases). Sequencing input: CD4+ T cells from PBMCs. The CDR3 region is CASSLIYRDQETQYF. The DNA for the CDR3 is TGTGCCAGCTCACTGATCTACAGGGACCAAGAGACCCAGTACTTC.